This passage covers 14 T cell receptor beta chains from one sample sequenced in a study of cytomegalovirus exposure and HLA in healthy donors. PCR involved 60 Vbeta and 13 Jbeta primers. The repertoire was sequenced with immunoSEQ multiplex PCR; TCRdb's copy has only in-frame clones and lacks some. The data show around 99,000 clones, with 73% seen just once and 7.8% held by the top ten. The specimen was PBMCs. The receptors were gathered from a young man in good health and CMV-seronegative.

The chain recombines TRBV7-9 with TRBJ2-7; D gene uncertain. The CDR3 is 12 amino acids. Germline CDR1 SEHNR, CDR2 FQNEAQ (reference sequence). The V end was cut by 3 bases, the J end by 0 bases, with 3 bases between. Here the CDR3 reads CASSLSSYEQYF. The CDR3 nucleotides are TGTGCCAGCAGCTTGAGCTCCTACGAGCAGTACTTC.

This chain connects TRBV5-1 to TRBJ1-4, with D unclear. This CDR3 is 17 amino acids long. Deletions cut 5 bases from V and 7 bases from J, with 24 bases between. The germline gives CDR1 SGHRS, CDR2 YFSETQ. The CDR3 region has the DNA TGCGCCAGCAGAGAGCTTGGAGGTGATGGGTCGGGTGAAAAACTGTTTTTT. Its protein is CASRELGGDGSGEKLFF.

On this clone: Other DNA sequences in the sample encode the same CDR3. This sequence joins TRBV18 and TRBJ1-2; no definite D call. The CDR3 is made up of 14 amino acids. Germline assignment: CDR1 KGHSH and CDR2 LQKENI. V was shortened by 1 base and J by 0 bases, with 6 bases between the two germline ends. The CDR3 reads CASSPQGANYGYTF. The CDR3 bases are TGTGCCAGCTCACCACAGGGAGCTAACTATGGCTACACCTTC.

This clone occurred a few times. The rearrangement joins TRBV18 to TRBJ2-2; 14 bases align to TRBD2. Germline CDR1 reads KGHSH; CDR2 reads LQKENI. Trimming at V came to 4 bases and at J to 8 bases, leaving 15 bases not matched to a gene. The CDR3 covers 19 residues. As DNA, the CDR3 is TGTGCCAGCTCACTGGGACTAGCGGGGGCGCCGTCGGCACCGGGGGAGCTGTTTTTT. Translated: CASSLGLAGAPSAPGELFF.

The J gene is TRBJ2-1, the V gene TRBV2, with unresolved D. From germline, CDR1 is SNHLY and CDR2 FYNNEI. Trimming cost V 1 base and J 7 bases, with 8 bases left between them. This CDR3 is built from 13 residues. The DNA of the CDR3 is TGTGCCAGCAGTGAAGGAATGAGGAATGAGCAGTTCTTC. Translated, it gives CASSEGMRNEQFF. Variable domain in full (rest from reference TRBV2 and TRBJ2-1): EPEVTQTPSHQVTQMGQEVILRCVPISNHLYFYWYRQILGQKVEFLVSFYNNEISEKSEIFDDQFSVERPDGSNFTLKIRSTKLEDSAMYFCASSEGMRNEQFFGPGTRLTVL.

The chain has TRBV19 and TRBJ2-1, with 8 positions matching TRBD1. CDR3 length equals 14 residues. The J segment lost 6 bases and the V segment lost 4 bases, leaving 5 bases of the junction unmatched. Germline V lookup: CDR1 LNHDA, CDR2 SQIVND (reference sequence). The CDR3 loop is CASSTDRVANEQFF. As DNA, the CDR3 is TGTGCCAGTAGTACGGACAGGGTGGCCAATGAGCAGTTCTTC.

This rearrangement joins TRBV14 to TRBJ1-1; D remains unclear. The CDR3 covers 16 residues. Germline V CDR1 and CDR2: SGHDN, FVKESK. V gave up 2 bases and J gave up 0 bases, with 13 bases separating them. The CDR3 DNA follows: TGTGCCAGCAGCCAACAACCGAGGCCCATGAACACTGAAGCTTTCTTT. This sequence encodes CASSQQPRPMNTEAFF.

This clone occurred many times. CDR3 protein: CASSPRGGAGKTEAFF. DNA for the CDR3: TGTGCCAGCAGCCCCCGCGGGGGCGCAGGGAAAACTGAAGCTTTCTTT. The chain combines TRBV6-6 with TRBJ1-1, with D possibly being TRBD1 (6 bases). Germline CDR1 MNHNY, CDR2 SVGAGI (reference sequence). Trimming left V 6 bases short and J 5 bases short, with 22 bases between. CDR3 length: 16 residues.

The J gene is TRBJ1-1, the V gene TRBV6-6; unclear D gene. The CDR3 runs to 12 residues. The V and J ends lost 6 bases and 3 bases respectively, with 8 bases between them. CDR1 and CDR2 (germline): MNHNY, SVGAGI (reference sequence). The CDR3 spells CASRHRDTEAFF. The CDR3 DNA follows: TGTGCCAGCAGACACCGGGACACTGAAGCTTTCTTT.

J is TRBJ2-1 and V is TRBV5-1, with 11 bases fitting TRBD2. The V gene's germline CDR1 is SGHRS and CDR2 YFSETQ. Germline trimming cut 0 bases from V and 6 bases from J; bases unmatched to any gene: 2. CDR3 length: 15 amino acids. CDR3 nucleotides: TGCGCCAGCAGCTTGGTTAGCGGGGGGGCCAATGAGCAGTTCTTC. It encodes CASSLVSGGANEQFF.

In DNA form, the CDR3 reads TGTGCCAGCAGCTATGTATTGAATAGCAATCAGCCCCAGCATTTT. Protein: CASSYVLNSNQPQHF. The chain employs TRBV28 and TRBJ1-5; D is unresolved. Germline V gene lookup returns CDR1 MDHEN and CDR2 SYDVKM. CDR3 length: 15 amino acids. V was clipped by 6 bases and J by 0 bases, with 12 bases between them.

The V and J genes are TRBV20-1 and TRBJ1-4; D remains ambiguous. The CDR3 length is 10 residues. Germline loops: CDR1 DFQATT, CDR2 SNEGSKA (reference sequence). V gave up 3 bases and J gave up 7 bases, with 3 bases separating them. CDR3 sequence (DNA): TGCAGTGCTAGCGGTGAAAAACTGTTTTTT. Translating it yields CSASGEKLFF.

The chain links TRBV12-5 to TRBJ2-2; D might be TRBD2 (6 bases). CDR3 length: 17 amino acids. The germline CDR1 and CDR2 sequences are LGHNT and FRNRAP. Trimming removed 0 bases at V and 2 bases at J, with 13 bases between. CDR3 sequence reads: CASGLVFAGLNTGELFF. The CDR3 coding sequence is TGTGCTAGTGGTTTGGTATTTGCGGGGCTAAACACCGGGGAGCTGTTTTTT.

V and J are TRBV5-1 and TRBJ1-1; TRBD1 matches 11 bases. The germline gives CDR1 SGHRS, CDR2 YFSETQ. The ends lost 0 bases at V and 4 bases at J; junction bases unmatched: 11. This CDR3 comprises 18 residues. CDR3 in amino acids: CASSLGAGQGAIGTEAFF. CDR3 DNA: TGCGCCAGCAGCTTGGGGGCCGGACAGGGGGCGATAGGCACTGAAGCTTTCTTT. Complete variable domain (other parts from reference TRBV5-1 and TRBJ1-1): KAGVTQTPRYLIKTRGQQVTLSCSPISGHRSVSWYQQTPGQGLQFLFEYFSETQRNKGNFPGRFSGRQFSNSRSEMNVSTLELGDSALYLCASSLGAGQGAIGTEAFFGQGTRLTVV.